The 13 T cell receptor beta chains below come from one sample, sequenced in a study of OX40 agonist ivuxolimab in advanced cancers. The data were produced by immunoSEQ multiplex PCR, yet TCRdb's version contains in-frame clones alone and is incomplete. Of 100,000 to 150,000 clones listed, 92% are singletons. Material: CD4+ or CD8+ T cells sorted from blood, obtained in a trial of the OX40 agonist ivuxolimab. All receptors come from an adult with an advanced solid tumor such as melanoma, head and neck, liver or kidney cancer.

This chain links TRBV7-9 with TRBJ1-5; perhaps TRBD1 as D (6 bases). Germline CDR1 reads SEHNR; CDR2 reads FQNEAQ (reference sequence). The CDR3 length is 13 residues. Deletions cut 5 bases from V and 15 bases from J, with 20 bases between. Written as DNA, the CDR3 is TGTGCCAGCAGCCCCATGACAGGTTATTCGTGGCATTTT. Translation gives CASSPMTGYSWHF.

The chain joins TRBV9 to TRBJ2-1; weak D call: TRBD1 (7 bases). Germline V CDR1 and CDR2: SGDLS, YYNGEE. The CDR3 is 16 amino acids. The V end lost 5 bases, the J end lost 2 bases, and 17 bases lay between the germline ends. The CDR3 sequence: CASSPPTGRTYNEQFF. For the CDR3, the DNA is TGTGCCAGCAGTCCTCCGACAGGGAGGACCTACAATGAGCAGTTCTTC. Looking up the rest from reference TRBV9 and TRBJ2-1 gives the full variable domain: DSGVTQTPKHLITATGQRVTLRCSPRSGDLSVYWYQQSLDQGLQFLIQYYNGEERAKGNILERFSAQQFPDLHSELNLSSLELGDSALYFCASSPPTGRTYNEQFFGPGTRLTVL.

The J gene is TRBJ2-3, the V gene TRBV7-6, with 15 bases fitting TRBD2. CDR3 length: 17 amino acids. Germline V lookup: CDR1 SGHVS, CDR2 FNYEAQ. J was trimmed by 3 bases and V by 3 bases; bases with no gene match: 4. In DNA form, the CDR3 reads TGTGCCAGCAGCTTGGGGACTAGCGGGAGGAGAACAGATACGCAGTATTTT. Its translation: CASSLGTSGRRTDTQYF.

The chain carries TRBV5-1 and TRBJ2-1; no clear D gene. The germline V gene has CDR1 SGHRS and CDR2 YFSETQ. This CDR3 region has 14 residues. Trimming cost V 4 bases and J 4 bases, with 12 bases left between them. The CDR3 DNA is TGCGCCAGCAGCCCCGATGCCAGTTACAATGAGCAGTTCTTC. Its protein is CASSPDASYNEQFF.

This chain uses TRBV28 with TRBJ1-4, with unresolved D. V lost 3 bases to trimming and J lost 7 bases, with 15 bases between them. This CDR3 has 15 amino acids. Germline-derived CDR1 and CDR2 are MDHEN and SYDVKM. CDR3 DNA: TGTGCCAGCAGTTTCGGCGGGAGTCCTAGTGAAAAACTGTTTTTT. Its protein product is CASSFGGSPSEKLFF. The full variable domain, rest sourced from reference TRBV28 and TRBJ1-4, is DVKVTQSSRYLVKRTGEKVFLECVQDMDHENMFWYRQDPGLGLRLIYFSYDVKMKEKGDIPEGYSVSREKKERFSLILESASTNQTSMYLCASSFGGSPSEKLFFGSGTQLSVL.

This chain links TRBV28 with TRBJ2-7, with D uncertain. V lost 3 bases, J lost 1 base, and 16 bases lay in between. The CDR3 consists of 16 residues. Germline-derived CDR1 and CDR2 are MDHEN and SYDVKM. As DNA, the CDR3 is TGTGCCAGCAGTTTCCATTTGTCCCAGTTATCCTACGAGCAGTACTTC. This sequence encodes CASSFHLSQLSYEQYF.

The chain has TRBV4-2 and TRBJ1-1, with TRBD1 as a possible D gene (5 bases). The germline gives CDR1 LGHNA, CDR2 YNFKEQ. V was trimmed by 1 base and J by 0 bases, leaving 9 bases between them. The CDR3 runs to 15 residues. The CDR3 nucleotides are TGTGCCAGCAGCCAAGGGGGCACCCTGAACACTGAAGCTTTCTTT. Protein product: CASSQGGTLNTEAFF.

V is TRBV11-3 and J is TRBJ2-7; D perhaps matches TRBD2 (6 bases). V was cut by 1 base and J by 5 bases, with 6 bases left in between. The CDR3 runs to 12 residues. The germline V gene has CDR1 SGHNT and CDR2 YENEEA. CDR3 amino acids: CASSLGRDEQYF. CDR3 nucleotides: TGTGCCAGCAGCTTAGGGAGGGACGAGCAGTACTTC.

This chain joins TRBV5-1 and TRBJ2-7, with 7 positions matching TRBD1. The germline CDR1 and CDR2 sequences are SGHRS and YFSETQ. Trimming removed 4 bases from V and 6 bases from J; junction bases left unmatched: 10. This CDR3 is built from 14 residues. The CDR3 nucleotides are TGCGCCAGCAGCCTAACACAGGGGATAGGCGAGCAGTACTTC. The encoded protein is CASSLTQGIGEQYF. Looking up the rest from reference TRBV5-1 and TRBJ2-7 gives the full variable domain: KAGVTQTPRYLIKTRGQQVTLSCSPISGHRSVSWYQQTPGQGLQFLFEYFSETQRNKGNFPGRFSGRQFSNSRSEMNVSTLELGDSALYLCASSLTQGIGEQYFGPGTRLTVT.

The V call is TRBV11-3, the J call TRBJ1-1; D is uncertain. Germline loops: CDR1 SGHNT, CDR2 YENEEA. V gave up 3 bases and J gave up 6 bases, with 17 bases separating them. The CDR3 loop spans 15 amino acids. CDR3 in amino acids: CASSFGQDVGPEAFF. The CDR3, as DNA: TGTGCCAGCAGCTTCGGTCAGGACGTAGGGCCTGAAGCTTTCTTT.

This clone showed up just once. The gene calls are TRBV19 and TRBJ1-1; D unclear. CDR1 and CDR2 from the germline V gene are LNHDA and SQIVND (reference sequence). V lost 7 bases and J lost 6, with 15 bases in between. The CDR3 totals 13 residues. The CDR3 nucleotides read TGTGCCAGTAACCCTCGAGGAGGGTCTGAAGCTTTCTTT. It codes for CASNPRGGSEAFF.

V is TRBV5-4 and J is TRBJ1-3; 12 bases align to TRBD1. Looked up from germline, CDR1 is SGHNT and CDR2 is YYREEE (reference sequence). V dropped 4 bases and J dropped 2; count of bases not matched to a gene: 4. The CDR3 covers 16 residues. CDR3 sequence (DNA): TGTGCCAGCAGCCCGGGACAGGGGGCGGCTGGAAACACCATATATTTT. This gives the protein CASSPGQGAAGNTIYF.

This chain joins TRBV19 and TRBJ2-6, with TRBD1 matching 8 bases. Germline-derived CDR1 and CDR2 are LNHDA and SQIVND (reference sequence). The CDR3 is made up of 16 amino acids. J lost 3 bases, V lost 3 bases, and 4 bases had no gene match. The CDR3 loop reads CASSMTGASGANVLTF. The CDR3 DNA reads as TGTGCCAGTAGTATGACAGGGGCGAGTGGGGCCAACGTCCTGACTTTC. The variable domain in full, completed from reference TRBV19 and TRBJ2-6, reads DGGITQSPKYLFRKEGQNVTLSCEQNLNHDAMYWYRQDPGQGLRLIYYSQIVNDFQKGDIAEGYSVSREKKESFPLTVTSAQKNPTAFYLCASSMTGASGANVLTFGAGSRLTVL.